This TCR beta chain appears in the sequencing data of a study of Ad26.COV2.S vaccination and SARS-CoV-2 variants (dated by TCRdb to 2020 to 2022). Turning to the overall study: Donors in the vaccine arm were drawn from COV1001, a phase I-IIa trial of Ad26.COV2.S in healthy adults that was multicentre, randomized, double-blind and placebo-controlled. Throughout the experiments and outcome assessment, investigators stayed blinded to trial group allocation. Ad26.COV2.S was given intramuscularly at 5x10^10 or 1x10^11 viral particles, as a single shot or as two shots 56 days apart. A total of approximately 32 samples were included in the TCR-sequenced set, comprising about 20 Ad26.COV2.S vaccine recipients, 5 placebo recipients and 8 SARS-CoV-2 convalescent individuals. Sequencing of the TCRbeta repertoire served to evaluate the specificity and breadth of SARS-CoV-2-reactive T cell receptors following Ad26.COV2.S vaccination. Trial participants were randomized into five groups of five, in which low-dose or high-dose Ad26.COV2.S was given once or twice, or placebo was given on both occasions. Points the paper makes about the study in general: The authors noted that total T cell responses may have been underestimated by the TCR breadth and depth analyses. Comparable non-spike TCR breadth was observed between vaccine and placebo recipients, consistent with only spike being contained in the vaccine. Compared with placebo recipients, Ad26.COV2.S recipients showed higher spike-specific TCR breadth (P = 0.0014). After vaccination, substantial breadth of spike-specific CD8+ and CD4+ T cell responses was reported. Comparing responses between vaccine doses or regimens was not something the study was powered to do.

The sample's treatment or condition label, decoded: over 15 received Ad26.COV2.S at low or high dose, single or two shots; several received placebo; per-sample allocation not given. For vaccine and placebo recipients, the sequenced repertoires came from samples collected on day 63 after the first injection. Between 29 July and 7 August 2020, Cohort 1b enrolled about 27 adults aged 18-55 years at one site in Boston, USA. Ad26.COV2.S was a replication-incompetent adenovirus type 26 vector that expressed a prefusion-stabilized SARS-CoV-2 spike protein derived from the original Wuhan strain. The immunoSEQ Assay was the method used to sequence TCRbeta CDR3 regions. After extraction, genomic DNA underwent amplification by bias-controlled multiplex PCR, followed by high-throughput sequencing. Per the authors' processing: To quantify the absolute abundance of every unique TCRbeta CDR3 region, sequences were collapsed and filtered. T cell fraction was estimated by normalizing TCRbeta template counts to usable DNA, which was measured by amplifying reference genes present in all nucleated cells. Repertoire TCRs were annotated as SARS-CoV-2-specific by exact matching of V gene, CDR3 amino acid sequence and J gene to a known reactive TCR set. The reference SARS-CoV-2 TCR set was derived from MIRA and filtered for enrichment in COVID-19-positive ImmuneCODE repertoires, a step that removed public or cross-reactive TCRs. Using the MIRA antigens, annotated TCRs were further analysed by specific ORF or by position within an ORF. Breadth was defined as the number of annotated unique rearrangements divided by the total number of unique productive rearrangements, and depth was defined as the summed frequency of the annotated unique rearrangements. Two-sided Wilcoxon rank-sum tests were used to compare TCR breadth between groups. TCRdb's version of the immuneACCESS table is confined to in-frame rearrangements and falls short of the full clone set. An unresolved V gene accounts for under half of the shortfall where checked; the remainder is of unknown origin. The DNA gave D and trimming, while V, J and clone size come from that table. In all, the sample holds 300,000 to 350,000 clones, and 85% to 90% of those were seen once. Of the sample, 5.5% is held by the ten largest clones.

As regards this clone: Its antigen has not been determined. No much larger clone is present one base from it, and per-base qualities are unavailable.

The sequence was collected from a person between 18 and 59 years old who received the Ad26.COV2.S COVID-19 vaccine or a placebo. Sequenced here: peripheral blood, sampled in a trial of Ad26.COV2.S vaccine versus placebo.

The CDR3 amino acid sequence is: CASSPLESTGGVRYGYTF. The nucleotide sequence is given as TGTGCCAGCTCACCCCTGGAGAGTACAGGGGGTGTGAGGTATGGCTACACCTTC. The chain links TRBV18 with TRBJ1-2; 8 middle bases align to TRBD1. Spanning cysteine to phenylalanine, the CDR3 consists of 18 amino acids. The retained sequence is limited to the CDR3, 54 bases, with the frame set at the first base. CDR1 and CDR2 were assigned from the germline V gene as KGHSH and LQKENI. The junction shows trimming of 3 bases on V and 5 bases on J, and the gene matches do not reach 17 bases of it.